A selection of T cell receptor beta chains follows, all from one sample in a study of cytomegalovirus exposure and HLA in healthy donors. TCRdb's copy holds only in-frame clones and misses some; the assay was immunoSEQ multiplex PCR. The sample shows around 100,000 clones, and roughly 0.64% sits with its ten largest clones. The specimen was PBMCs. All receptors derive from a man between 50 and 59 years old in good health and CMV-seronegative. CDR3s include the opening cysteine and the closing phenylalanine or tryptophan. Each record gives: D gene, J gene, V gene, CDR3 protein, CDR3 DNA. The D gene is left open where the match is weak.

>-|TRBJ2-1|TRBV19
CASSIGFSLDYNEQFF
TGTGCCAGTAGTATAGGATTTAGCCTTGATTACAATGAGCAGTTCTTC
>-|TRBJ2-1|TRBV19
CASSIKRNYNEQFF
TGTGCCAGTAGTATTAAGCGGAATTACAATGAGCAGTTCTTC
>-|TRBJ2-1|TRBV7-2
CASSMSRNEQFF
TGTGCCAGCAGCATGAGCAGGAATGAGCAGTTCTTC
>-|TRBJ2-5|TRBV6-5
CASSSLTGPETQYF
TGTGCCAGCAGTTCACTAACAGGTCCGGAGACCCAGTACTTC
>TRBD2|TRBJ2-5|TRBV29-1
CSVGERGGWETQYF
TGCAGCGTTGGGGAGCGGGGGGGCTGGGAGACCCAGTACTTC
>TRBD2|TRBJ2-5|TRBV4-2
CASSQEKGVAGVKNQETQYF
TGTGCCAGCAGCCAAGAAAAGGGGGTAGCGGGAGTGAAGAACCAAGAGACCCAGTACTTC
>TRBD1|TRBJ2-7|TRBV7-9
CASSFPGQGIDEQYF
TGTGCCAGCAGCTTCCCCGGACAGGGAATTGACGAGCAGTACTTC
>-|TRBJ1-3|TRBV29-1
CSVGGLNSGNTIYF
TGCAGCGTTGGGGGACTGAACTCTGGAAACACCATATATTTT
>TRBD1|TRBJ2-1|TRBV5-1
CASSLDGRGIGDEQFF
TGCGCCAGCAGCTTGGATGGCAGGGGGATAGGGGACGAGCAGTTCTTC
>-|TRBJ2-7|TRBV11-2
CASSLDSFGVMTYEQYF
TGTGCCAGCAGCTTAGATAGCTTCGGGGTTATGACCTACGAGCAGTACTTC
>TRBD2|TRBJ2-1|TRBV19
CASSHVWAGVSYNEQFF
TGTGCCAGTAGCCATGTCTGGGCGGGAGTCTCCTACAATGAGCAGTTCTTC
>TRBD1|TRBJ1-6|TRBV7-2
CASSRTTGELDSPLHF
TGTGCCAGCAGCCGTACGACAGGGGAATTAGATTCACCCCTCCACTTT
>TRBD2|TRBJ2-5|TRBV7-9
CASSLGLAGGRETQYF
TGTGCCAGCAGCTTGGGACTAGCGGGAGGGCGGGAGACCCAGTACTTC
>-|TRBJ1-6|TRBV5-5
CASSLERTGISPLHF
TGTGCCAGCAGCTTGGAGAGGACTGGGATTTCACCCCTCCACTTT
>-|TRBJ2-1|TRBV18
CASSPEKSSYNEQFF
TGTGCCAGCTCACCAGAGAAAAGCTCCTACAATGAGCAGTTCTTC
>-|TRBJ1-1|TRBV6-6
CASSPMHSTEAFF
TGTGCCAGCAGTCCCATGCACTCCACTGAAGCTTTCTTT
>-|TRBJ2-3|TRBV4-1
CASSQEASADTQYF
TGCGCCAGCAGCCAAGAGGCGAGCGCGGATACGCAGTATTTT
>-|TRBJ1-1|TRBV6-5
CASSYEVRSTEAFF
TGTGCCAGCAGTTACGAGGTTCGGAGCACTGAAGCTTTCTTT
>TRBD2|TRBJ2-1|TRBV29-1
CSVDSGGADEQFF
TGCAGCGTCGATAGCGGGGGGGCGGATGAGCAGTTCTTC
>-|TRBJ1-2|TRBV10-3
CAISAGAVSYGYTF
TGTGCCATCAGCGCAGGGGCGGTTAGCTATGGCTACACCTTC
>-|TRBJ2-7|TRBV7-9
CASSFTGPWDEQYF
TGTGCCAGCAGCTTTACAGGGCCCTGGGACGAGCAGTACTTC
>TRBD1|TRBJ1-2|TRBV23-1
CASSQTDRAYGYTF
TGCGCCAGCAGTCAAACCGACAGGGCGTATGGCTACACCTTC
>-|TRBJ2-7|TRBV7-6
CASSLAPGFNHEQYF
TGTGCCAGCAGCTTAGCGCCGGGGTTCAACCACGAGCAGTACTTC
>-|TRBJ1-6|TRBV6-1
CASSEAPLIGNVHPLHF
TGTGCCAGCAGTGAAGCGCCCCTGATCGGGAATGTTCACCCCCTCCACTTT
>-|TRBJ1-1|TRBV11-2
CASSLFRGVGTEAFF
TGTGCCAGCAGCTTATTCCGGGGTGTTGGCACTGAAGCTTTCTTT
>TRBD1|TRBJ1-5|TRBV19
CASSISRTGGNQPQHF
TGTGCCAGTAGTATCAGCCGGACAGGGGGCAATCAGCCCCAGCATTTT
>-|TRBJ2-3|TRBV18
CASSKETGRGDTQYF
TGTGCCAGCTCAAAGGAGACGGGGCGGGGAGATACGCAGTATTTT
>-|TRBJ1-3|TRBV2
CASRTGGSGNTIYF
TGTGCCAGCAGGACAGGTGGCTCTGGAAACACCATATATTTT
>TRBD2|TRBJ2-3|TRBV7-3
CASSMRLAGVADTQYF
TGTGCCAGCAGCATGCGACTAGCGGGAGTGGCAGATACGCAGTATTTT
>TRBD1|TRBJ2-7|TRBV9
CASSRDSPNEQYF
TGTGCCAGCAGCCGGGACAGCCCAAACGAGCAGTACTTC
>-|TRBJ2-1|TRBV6-5
CASSNPEAGLAGQFF
TGTGCCAGCAGCAACCCGGAGGCAGGCCTTGCCGGGCAGTTCTTC
>-|TRBJ2-7|TRBV5-4
CASSHQTPPSEQYF
TGTGCCAGCAGCCATCAAACACCACCCAGCGAGCAGTACTTC
>TRBD2|TRBJ2-5|TRBV5-6
CASSSLPLAEQETQYF
TGTGCCAGCAGCTCGTTACCCCTAGCGGAGCAAGAGACCCAGTACTTC
>-|TRBJ1-2|TRBV5-1
CASSLAVAYGYTF
TGCGCCAGCAGCTTGGCAGTTGCATATGGCTACACCTTC
>-|TRBJ2-3|TRBV19
CASSRRGPGLQTTDTQYF
TGTGCCAGTAGTAGGAGGGGCCCGGGGTTGCAGACCACAGATACGCAGTATTTT
>-|TRBJ1-1|TRBV9
CASSALGQMNTEAFF
TGTGCCAGCAGCGCCCTTGGGCAAATGAACACTGAAGCTTTCTTT
>TRBD1|TRBJ2-2|TRBV6-1
CASSRTGDTGELFF
TGTGCCAGCAGTCGGACAGGGGACACCGGGGAGCTGTTTTTT
>-|TRBJ2-1|TRBV4-3
CASSQDEDSGYNEQFF
TGCGCCAGCAGCCAAGACGAGGATTCTGGATACAATGAGCAGTTCTTC
>-|TRBJ1-1|TRBV5-1
CASSLAVRGSGEAFF
TGCGCCAGCAGCTTGGCCGTCCGAGGGTCGGGTGAAGCTTTCTTT
>TRBD1|TRBJ2-7|TRBV5-6
CASSAEGQGGYEQYF
TGTGCCAGCAGCGCGGAGGGACAGGGAGGCTACGAGCAGTACTTC
>-|TRBJ1-2|TRBV18
CASSPGRGTYGYTF
TGTGCCAGCTCACCAGGACGGGGTACCTATGGCTACACCTTC
>-|TRBJ2-1|TRBV7-9
CASSLVQYNEQFF
TGTGCCAGCAGCTTAGTACAGTACAATGAGCAGTTCTTC
>TRBD1|TRBJ1-2|TRBV15
CATSSLTGNYGYTF
TGTGCCACCAGCAGTCTGACAGGGAACTATGGCTACACCTTC
>-|TRBJ2-1|TRBV14
CASSQSGNEQFF
TGTGCCAGCAGCCAAAGCGGGAATGAGCAGTTCTTC
>-|TRBJ2-4|TRBV7-2
CASSPSGTRKNIQYF
TGTGCCAGCAGCCCCTCCGGGACAAGGAAAAACATTCAGTACTTC
>-|TRBJ1-3|TRBV7-2
CASSFQGTYSGNTIYF
TGTGCCAGCAGCTTTCAGGGGACCTACTCTGGAAACACCATATATTTT
>TRBD1|TRBJ2-7|TRBV27
CASSLPGQGLAEQYF
TGTGCCAGCAGTTTACCGGGACAGGGATTGGCCGAGCAGTACTTC
>TRBD1|TRBJ1-6|TRBV5-6
CASIKWGQGLESPLHF
TGTGCCAGCATAAAATGGGGACAGGGGCTAGAGTCACCCCTCCACTTT
>TRBD2|TRBJ2-5|TRBV9
CASSALAGGETQYF
TGTGCCAGCAGCGCCCTAGCGGGAGGAGAGACCCAGTACTTC
>TRBD1|TRBJ2-7|TRBV7-2
CASSPGQVSYEQYF
TGTGCCAGCAGCCCGGGACAGGTGTCCTACGAGCAGTACTTC
>-|TRBJ1-3|TRBV7-9
CASSILQETGNTIYF
TGTGCCAGCAGCATACTACAGGAAACTGGAAACACCATATATTTT
>-|TRBJ2-1|TRBV30
CAWTAGPTYNEQFF
TGTGCCTGGACCGCGGGGCCCACCTACAATGAGCAGTTCTTC
>TRBD1|TRBJ1-1|TRBV5-1
CASSRQGMNTEAFF
TGCGCCAGCAGCAGACAGGGAATGAACACTGAAGCTTTCTTT
>-|TRBJ1-5|TRBV7-2
CASSPRRDGQPQHF
TGTGCCAGCAGCCCGCGGAGGGACGGTCAGCCCCAGCATTTT
>TRBD2|TRBJ2-5|TRBV7-6
CASSLSIGGSVEETQYF
TGTGCCAGCAGCTTAAGTATTGGCGGGAGCGTTGAAGAGACCCAGTACTTC